The 9 T cell receptor beta chains reported below all come from one sample, sequenced in a study of beta chain features in type 1 diabetes. No antigen is known for these receptors. Overall study results and limits: Shortening of TCRB CDR3s, moderate but significant, appeared in all four CD4+ subsets of Type 1 diabetes patients.

Reverse transcription of all isolated RNA meant that expressed TCRB transcripts were sequenced. Assay: immunoSEQ multiplex PCR; the TCRdb copy retains only in-frame clones and omits some. The sample lists approximately 170,000 clones, 7% to 9% occurring once. The sample taken for sequencing was central memory CD4+ T cells from blood. Receptors were obtained from a man aged 18 to 29 with type 1 diabetes.

This clone came up a few times. This CDR3 is also generated by other DNA sequences in the sample. V gene TRBV7-2 combines with J gene TRBJ2-1, with TRBD2 matching 8 bases. V lost 5 bases to trimming and J lost 2 bases; unmatched junction nucleotides: 5. Germline-derived CDR1 and CDR2 are SGHTA and FQGNSA. This CDR3 comprises 15 residues. This CDR3 is CASSPRGGAYNEQFF. CDR3 DNA sequence: TGTGCCAGCAGCCCACGGGGGGGCGCCTACAATGAGCAGTTCTTC.

This clone came up a few times. The chain joins TRBV7-2 to TRBJ2-5, with 8 bases matching TRBD2. This CDR3 is built from 14 residues. CDR1 and CDR2 (germline): SGHTA, FQGNSA. V was clipped by 6 bases and J by 5 bases; unmatched bases: 8. Here the CDR3 DNA reads TGTGCCAGCAGGGACAGCGGGGGAGGGGAGACCCAGTACTTC. Residues: CASRDSGGGETQYF.

This clone was picked up a small number of times. The rearrangement joins TRBV2 to TRBJ1-2; D call uncertain. Germline CDR1 reads SNHLY; CDR2 reads FYNNEI. The CDR3 contains 12 residues. V was cut by 3 bases and J by 8 bases, with 10 bases left in between. In nucleotides, the CDR3 is TGTGCCAGCAGTGAGAGAACGGGGGGCTACACCTTC. As protein: CASSERTGGYTF.

This clone was picked up a small number of times. This sequence joins TRBV7-2 and TRBJ1-2; TRBD1 aligns across 9 bases. J gave up 8 bases and V 3 bases, and 10 bases lay outside the gene matches. The length of the CDR3 is 15 residues. CDR1 and CDR2 from the germline V gene are SGHTA and FQGNSA. For the CDR3, the DNA is TGTGCCAGCAGCTTGGGGGGACAGGGTACAGGGGGCTACACCTTC. Protein product: CASSLGGQGTGGYTF.

The chain carries TRBV5-4 and TRBJ2-6; 10 bases align to TRBD1. This CDR3 is built from 17 residues. V was pared by 4 bases and J by 2 bases, with 6 bases of the junction left unmatched. From germline, CDR1 is SGHNT and CDR2 YYREEE (reference sequence). CDR3 sequence: CASSPPGTGAGANVLTF. Written as DNA, the CDR3 is TGTGCCAGCAGCCCGCCCGGGACAGGGGCTGGGGCCAACGTCCTGACTTTC.

This rearrangement joins TRBV29-1 to TRBJ1-1; D is ambiguous. The CDR3 has 10 residues. Trimming took off 7 bases at V and 7 bases at J, with 10 bases between the two ends. Per germline, CDR1 SQVTM and CDR2 ANQGSEA. CDR3 in amino acids: CSGKQSEAFF. Written as DNA, the CDR3 is TGCAGCGGTAAACAGAGTGAAGCTTTCTTT.

The chain employs TRBV7-2 and TRBJ2-7; 9 bases agree with TRBD2. Germline V gives CDR1 SGHTA, CDR2 FQGNSA. The J segment lost 0 bases and the V segment lost 4 bases, leaving 4 bases of the junction unmatched. This CDR3 region has 15 residues. The CDR3 is CASSSVLAGSYEQYF. DNA for the CDR3: TGTGCCAGCAGCTCCGTACTAGCGGGCTCCTACGAGCAGTACTTC.

The rearrangement links TRBV7-4 to TRBJ1-5; D gene ambiguous. CDR1 SGHVT and CDR2 SQSDAQ come from the germline V gene. Trimming removed 3 bases from V and 3 bases from J, with 9 bases in between. The CDR3 contains 14 residues. The CDR3 sequence is CASSFLANNQPQHF. The CDR3 DNA follows: TGTGCCAGCAGCTTTCTGGCCAACAATCAGCCCCAGCATTTT.

This clone has at least ten counts. The rearrangement uses TRBV28 and TRBJ1-2; D is unresolved. In germline, CDR1 is MDHEN, CDR2 SYDVKM. The CDR3 covers 16 residues. Deletions cut 6 bases from V and 4 bases from J, with 21 bases between. DNA of the CDR3: TGTGCCAGCAGGACCGATCAGATAGCGATTCGCTATGGCTACACCTTC. As protein: CASRTDQIAIRYGYTF.